These T cell receptor beta chains were read from a single sample in a study of regulatory T cells in long-lasting Graves disease. TCRdb used MiXCR to reprocess the multiplex PCR reads, holding one entry per CDR3 protein. This table holds around 480,000 distinct CDR3 sequences, roughly a sixth found once. The data also belong to a second study, concerning T cells in Graves' hyperthyroidism and ophthalmopathy.

This sample comprised peripheral blood mononuclear cells (PBMCs), obtained at new diagnosis, from a patient treated with antithyroid drugs. These receptors all stem from a woman aged 35-65 years with Graves disease. Both conserved end residues are part of each CDR3. Each record gives: CDR3 length, clone size, V gene, D gene, J gene, CDR3 DNA, CDR3 protein. D genes are given only for firm matches. Some rows have no size entry. The others give once, few or many, or a class for an expanded clone.

CDR3 length: 14
clone size: many
V gene: TRBV11-1
D gene: .
J gene: TRBJ1-4
CDR3 DNA: TGTGCCAGCAGGGAGGTTGAAGTACGTAATGGACTGTTTTTT
CDR3 protein: CASREVEVRNGLFF

CDR3 length: 15
clone size: few
V gene: TRBV7-9
D gene: TRBD2
J gene: TRBJ2-7
CDR3 DNA: TGTGCCAGCAGCTTATTACTAGCGGGGGCTTACGAGCAGTACTTC
CDR3 protein: CASSLLLAGAYEQYF

CDR3 length: 18
clone size: many
V gene: TRBV6-1
D gene: .
J gene: TRBJ1-5
CDR3 DNA: TGTGCCAGCAGTGAAGCTGAGGCGGGACGGGCCCGAATTCAGCCCCAGCATTTT
CDR3 protein: CASSEAEAGRARIQPQHF

CDR3 length: 15
clone size: many
V gene: TRBV3-1
D gene: .
J gene: TRBJ1-6
CDR3 DNA: TGTGCCAGCAGCCTAAGAGGCTCCTATAATTCACCCCTCCACTTT
CDR3 protein: CASSLRGSYNSPLHF

CDR3 length: 13
clone size: many
V gene: TRBV28
D gene: .
J gene: TRBJ2-1
CDR3 DNA: TGTGCCAGCAGTCTCCCCCGGACGGGTAAGCAGTTCTTC
CDR3 protein: CASSLPRTGKQFF

CDR3 length: 14
clone size: few
V gene: TRBV5-1
D gene: .
J gene: TRBJ2-2
CDR3 DNA: TGCGCCAGCAGCTCAACTCCCGTGGCCGGGGAGCTGTTTTTT
CDR3 protein: CASSSTPVAGELFF

CDR3 length: 17
clone size: .
V gene: TRBV28
D gene: TRBD2
J gene: TRBJ2-7
CDR3 DNA: TGCGCCAGCAGCCGCCCTGCTGGCGGGGGGTTTTCCTACGAGCAGTACTTC
CDR3 protein: CASSRPAGGGFSYEQYF

CDR3 length: 14
clone size: many
V gene: TRBV2
D gene: .
J gene: TRBJ1-1
CDR3 DNA: TGTGCCAGCACTCGATCTGCGGAGTCCACTGAAGCTTTCTTT
CDR3 protein: CASTRSAESTEAFF

CDR3 length: 16
clone size: few
V gene: TRBV5-1
D gene: TRBD2
J gene: TRBJ2-3
CDR3 DNA: TGCGCCAGCAGCCCCGGGACTAGCGGGGGTTTGGATACGCAGTATTTT
CDR3 protein: CASSPGTSGGLDTQYF

CDR3 length: 16
clone size: few
V gene: TRBV12-3/TRBV12-4
D gene: .
J gene: TRBJ2-1
CDR3 DNA: TGTGCCAGCATCCCGGGCGACACGGCCCCACGTGGTGAGCAGTTCTTC
CDR3 protein: CASIPGDTAPRGEQFF

CDR3 length: 16
clone size: many
V gene: TRBV12-3/TRBV12-4
D gene: .
J gene: TRBJ2-2
CDR3 DNA: TGTGCCAGCAGTTTCGGTGAGGCACTGAACACCGGGGAGCTGTTTTTT
CDR3 protein: CASSFGEALNTGELFF

CDR3 length: 13
clone size: .
V gene: TRBV4-1
D gene: .
J gene: TRBJ1-2
CDR3 DNA: TGCGCCAGCAGCGCAACATCGGCCTATGGCTACACCTTC
CDR3 protein: CASSATSAYGYTF

CDR3 length: 14
clone size: many
V gene: TRBV27
D gene: .
J gene: TRBJ1-2
CDR3 DNA: TGTGCCAGCAGCTATAAGGGACGGAACTATGGCTACACCTTC
CDR3 protein: CASSYKGRNYGYTF

CDR3 length: 14
clone size: .
V gene: TRBV6-2/TRBV6-3
D gene: .
J gene: TRBJ2-4
CDR3 DNA: TGTGCCAGCAGTTACAAGGCAGGGAGTAACATTCAGTACTTC
CDR3 protein: CASSYKAGSNIQYF

CDR3 length: 15
clone size: many
V gene: TRBV7-2
D gene: TRBD1
J gene: TRBJ1-5
CDR3 DNA: TGTGCCAGCAGCTCTACAACAGGGGGAAATCAGCCCCAGCATTTT
CDR3 protein: CASSSTTGGNQPQHF

CDR3 length: 15
clone size: many
V gene: TRBV6-1
D gene: TRBD1
J gene: TRBJ1-6
CDR3 DNA: TGTGCCAGCAGTGAACGGCAGGGGGAGAATTCACCCCTCCACTTT
CDR3 protein: CASSERQGENSPLHF

CDR3 length: 14
clone size: many
V gene: TRBV2
D gene: TRBD1
J gene: TRBJ2-5
CDR3 DNA: TGTGCCAGCAGTGAAGCGGACAGGTGGGAGACCCAGTACTTC
CDR3 protein: CASSEADRWETQYF

CDR3 length: 14
clone size: many
V gene: TRBV11-1
D gene: .
J gene: TRBJ2-1
CDR3 DNA: TGTGCCAGCAGCTTAGGTGGAGGTGTCGATGAGCAGTTCTTC
CDR3 protein: CASSLGGGVDEQFF

CDR3 length: 16
clone size: .
V gene: TRBV2
D gene: .
J gene: TRBJ1-1
CDR3 DNA: TGTGCCAAATCCCGACAAAGGGAGGGTAGGAACACTGAAGCTTTCTTT
CDR3 protein: CAKSRQREGRNTEAFF

CDR3 length: 16
clone size: .
V gene: TRBV9
D gene: TRBD1
J gene: TRBJ2-1
CDR3 DNA: TGTGCCAGCAGCGTGGCAGGGGGCCTATCCTACAATGAGCAGTTCTTC
CDR3 protein: CASSVAGGLSYNEQFF

CDR3 length: 13
clone size: once
V gene: TRBV11-2
D gene: TRBD1
J gene: TRBJ2-4
CDR3 DNA: TGTGCCAGCAGGGACGACAGGGTCAACATTCAGTACTTC
CDR3 protein: CASRDDRVNIQYF

CDR3 length: 15
clone size: few
V gene: TRBV6-1
D gene: .
J gene: TRBJ2-7
CDR3 DNA: TGTGCCAGCAACTACGCGGCCTTAGGGATGGGCGAGCAGTACTTC
CDR3 protein: CASNYAALGMGEQYF

CDR3 length: 11
clone size: many
V gene: TRBV11-2
D gene: .
J gene: TRBJ2-7
CDR3 DNA: TGTGCCAGCAGCTTATCTCACGAGCAGTACTTC
CDR3 protein: CASSLSHEQYF

CDR3 length: 13
clone size: few
V gene: TRBV20-1
D gene: TRBD1
J gene: TRBJ1-6
CDR3 DNA: TGCAGTGCGCGGGACAGCTATAATTCACCCCTCCACTTT
CDR3 protein: CSARDSYNSPLHF

CDR3 length: 15
clone size: many
V gene: TRBV3-1
D gene: TRBD2
J gene: TRBJ2-3
CDR3 DNA: TGTGCCAGCAGCCACGCGGGGGGATTCACAGATACGCAGTATTTT
CDR3 protein: CASSHAGGFTDTQYF

CDR3 length: 15
clone size: .
V gene: TRBV19
D gene: .
J gene: TRBJ1-1
CDR3 DNA: TGTGCCACTTACTGGGGCGGGGGGGCGAGAACTGAAGCTTTCTTT
CDR3 protein: CATYWGGGARTEAFF

CDR3 length: 16
clone size: many
V gene: TRBV12-3/TRBV12-4
D gene: .
J gene: TRBJ2-3
CDR3 DNA: TGTGCCAGCAGTTTAGCGCGGGGTCCTGGCACAGATACGCAGTATTTT
CDR3 protein: CASSLARGPGTDTQYF

CDR3 length: 18
clone size: few
V gene: TRBV5-4
D gene: .
J gene: TRBJ1-6
CDR3 DNA: TGTGCCAGCAGCTTGACATCCCTCTCGAGCTCCTATAATTCACCCCTCCACTTT
CDR3 protein: CASSLTSLSSSYNSPLHF

CDR3 length: 14
clone size: few
V gene: TRBV10-2
D gene: TRBD1
J gene: TRBJ1-6
CDR3 DNA: TGCGCCAGCCTACAGGGGCAGCACAATTCACCCCTCCACTTT
CDR3 protein: CASLQGQHNSPLHF